The 25 T cell receptor beta chains listed next were all sequenced from one sample in a study of response to subunit inactivated influenza vaccine. TCRdb reprocessed the RT-PCR reads with MiXCR, giving one entry per CDR3 protein. The sample lists under 950,000 distinct CDR3 sequences, about 20% occurring once. The sequences come from PBMCs from blood, collected roughly 5 days after vaccination. Receptors originate from a middle-aged man who received an inactivated influenza vaccine.

The chain couples TRBV7-6 to TRBJ2-1; TRBD2 matches 8 bases. Trimming removed 6 bases from V and 0 bases from J; junction bases left unmatched: 25. Germline V gene lookup returns CDR1 SGHVS and CDR2 FNYEAQ. This CDR3 contains 22 residues. For the CDR3, the DNA is TGTGCCAGCAGTCTTCCCGAAAATGAGACGGGAGGGCCCTTGCGCTCCTACAATGAGCAGTTCTTC. Encoded protein: CASSLPENETGGPLRSYNEQFF.

This clonotype was detected many times. The chain uses TRBV7-8 and TRBJ1-4; the D gene is possibly TRBD1 (5 bases). With 1 base removed from V and 8 bases from J, the gap between germline ends came to 17 bases. CDR3 length equals 16 residues. Germline V gene lookup returns CDR1 SGHVS and CDR2 FQNEAQ. The CDR3 DNA is TGTGCCAGCAGCTTAGGGGCGGGGGGGGTAAAGGAAAAACTGTTTTTT. Residues: CASSLGAGGVKEKLFF.

This clonotype was detected a few times. The chain combines TRBV5-1 with TRBJ2-7, with D perhaps matching TRBD2 (5 bases). Germline assignment: CDR1 SGHRS and CDR2 YFSETQ. The CDR3 is made up of 13 amino acids. V lost 2 bases, J lost 3 bases, and 9 bases lay in between. The CDR3 here is CASSFGLNYEQYF. In DNA, the CDR3 is TGCGCCAGCAGCTTCGGACTGAACTACGAGCAGTACTTC.

The chain has TRBV7-9 and TRBJ2-2; 8 nucleotides match TRBD1. V shed 10 bases, J shed 0 bases, and the junction held 4 bases outside the gene matches. The CDR3 totals 14 residues. Germline V gene lookup returns CDR1 SEHNR and CDR2 FQNEAQ (reference sequence). The CDR3 nucleotides read TGTGCCAACGGACAGGGAACGAACACCGGGGAGCTGTTTTTT. Protein sequence: CANGQGTNTGELFF.

Points on this clonotype: One end of the junction fails to match germline, which may point to a read error. The chain carries TRBV5-5 and TRBJ2-1; 8 nucleotides agree with TRBD2. Germline-derived CDR1 and CDR2 are SGHKS and YYEKEE (reference sequence). CDR3 length: 15 residues. The CDR3 protein is CASSFRGLVVDEQIF. The CDR3, as DNA: TGTGCCAGCAGCTTCAGGGGACTAGTAGTTGATGAGCAGATCTTC.

The V and J genes are TRBV10-3 and TRBJ2-5; D unclear. The germline V and J ends were trimmed by 6 bases and 5 bases, with 13 bases remaining between them. The CDR3 loop spans 13 amino acids. In germline, CDR1 is ENHRY, CDR2 SYGVKD. The CDR3 sequence is CAIREPPHETQYF. The CDR3, as DNA: TGTGCCATCAGGGAGCCGCCCCACGAGACCCAGTACTTC.

The gene calls are TRBV20-1 and TRBJ2-3, with unresolved D. The CDR3 totals 13 residues. V was shortened by 1 base and J by 1 base, with 6 bases between the two germline ends. Germline loops: CDR1 DFQATT, CDR2 SNEGSKA (reference sequence). Here the CDR3 DNA reads TGCAGTGCTAGAGTGGTCGGCACAGATACGCAGTATTTT. This translates into CSARVVGTDTQYF.

The CDR3 bases are TGCGCCAGCAGCGCCGTCGCGGGGATAAACACTGAAGCTTTCTTT. This sequence encodes CASSAVAGINTEAFF. The genes are TRBV5-1 and TRBJ1-1; D is undetermined. This CDR3 comprises 15 residues. V shed 4 bases and J shed 2 bases, with 15 bases lying between them. Germline V gene sequence: CDR1 SGHRS, CDR2 YFSETQ.

This clonotype was detected only a few times. The chain recombines TRBV20-1 with TRBJ1-5; no firm D call. The CDR3 sequence is 11 residues long. V was clipped by 3 bases and J by 9 bases, with 9 bases between them. CDR1 DFQATT and CDR2 SNEGSKA come from the germline V gene (reference sequence). CDR3 sequence: CSASLLGPQHF. As DNA, the CDR3 is TGCAGTGCTAGTCTTCTGGGGCCCCAGCATTTT.

The sample holds a few counts of this clonotype. The J gene is TRBJ2-2, the V gene TRBV4-3; 7 bases match TRBD1. V lost 1 base, J lost 7 bases, and 6 bases stayed unmatched. Germline V CDR1 and CDR2: LGHNA, YSLEER. The CDR3 sequence is 15 residues long. CDR3 DNA: TGCGCCAGCAGCCAAGTTGACAGGGAGATCGGGGAGCTGTTTTTT. Protein sequence: CASSQVDREIGELFF.

DNA for the CDR3: TGTGCCAGCAGCAAAAAGGGCGGGAGTGGGGACAATGAGCAGTTCTTC. It encodes CASSKKGGSGDNEQFF. This chain joins TRBV12-3 or TRBV12-4 and TRBJ2-1; 7 bases line up with TRBD2. CDR3 size: 16 residues. V shed 6 bases and J 5 bases; nucleotides not matched to a gene: 13.

This clonotype was detected only once. An end of the junction differs from the germline gene, which may be a read error. The rearrangement uses TRBV5-1 and TRBJ2-1, with 10 bases matching TRBD2. The CDR3 spans 16 residues. Germline V gene lookup returns CDR1 SGHRS and CDR2 YFSETQ. CDR3 protein: CPSSLFSGRSGNEQFF. In DNA form, the CDR3 reads TGCCCCAGCAGCTTGTTTAGCGGGAGGAGTGGGAATGAGCAGTTCTTC.

The V gene is TRBV18, the J gene TRBJ2-1; the match to TRBD2 covers 13 bases. The trim removed 0 bases at V and 8 bases at J, leaving 4 bases unmatched. Germline assignment: CDR1 KGHSH and CDR2 LQKENI. The CDR3 sequence is 16 residues long. CDR3 sequence: CASSPPGLAGEYEQFF. CDR3 coding DNA: TGTGCCAGCTCACCACCCGGACTAGCGGGAGAGTATGAGCAGTTCTTC.

V and J are TRBV29-1 and TRBJ2-1; TRBD1 agrees at 11 bases. V was pared by 2 bases and J by 7 bases, with 4 bases of the junction left unmatched. Germline V gene data show CDR1 as SQVTM and CDR2 as ANQGSEA. This CDR3 has 14 amino acids. CDR3 bases: TGCAGCGTTGAAAGGACAGGGGGCGGGAATGAGCAGTTCTTC. This translates into CSVERTGGGNEQFF.

V usage is TRBV6-1 and J usage is TRBJ2-1, with 13 positions matching TRBD2. Looked up from germline, CDR1 is MNHNS and CDR2 is SASEGT. CDR3 length: 14 amino acids. The ends lost 10 bases at V and 8 bases at J; junction bases unmatched: 8. CDR3 coding DNA: TGTGCCACCAGGAGACTAGCGGGAGGCGATGAGCAGTTCTTC. It is translated as CATRRLAGGDEQFF.

This clonotype was seen a handful of times. The rearrangement uses TRBV7-2 and TRBJ2-7, with a weak D call TRBD2 (7 bases). Germline CDR1 SGHTA, CDR2 FQGNSA. The CDR3 loop spans 16 amino acids. Trimming stripped 1 base from V and 4 bases from J, with 17 bases between. DNA for the CDR3: TGTGCCAGCAGCTTAGAGGCGGGGGCTGGGGGTTACGAGCAGTACTTC. Its translation is CASSLEAGAGGYEQYF.

In this sample, this clonotype turned up a few times. The rearrangement uses TRBV7-2 and TRBJ2-1; no definite D call. This CDR3 region has 14 residues. With 5 bases removed from V and 7 bases from J, the gap between germline ends came to 15 bases. CDR1 is SGHTA, CDR2 FQGNSA, per germline. The CDR3 coding sequence is TGTGCCAGCAGCCAAGGCCCCGTGGGGAATGAGCAGTTCTTC. Amino acids: CASSQGPVGNEQFF.

This clonotype was picked up many times. The chain joins TRBV5-6 to TRBJ2-7; 10 nucleotides agree with TRBD1. Trimming removed 6 bases from V and 2 bases from J; junction bases left unmatched: 5. Germline lookup yields CDR1 SGHDT and CDR2 YYEEEE. The CDR3 extends over 14 amino acids. CDR3 loop: CASTGTGATYEQYF. The DNA for the CDR3 is TGTGCCAGCACCGGGACAGGGGCGACCTACGAGCAGTACTTC.

V and J are TRBV20-1 and TRBJ1-1; D unresolved. Germline lookup yields CDR1 DFQATT and CDR2 SNEGSKA (reference sequence). This CDR3 region has 15 residues. Trimming shortened V by 6 bases and J by 2 bases, and 19 bases separated the two germline ends. CDR3 in amino acids: CSATNPLGDNTEAFF. In DNA form, the CDR3 reads TGCAGTGCAACTAACCCTCTGGGAGATAACACTGAAGCTTTCTTT.

In its sample, this clonotype was seen a few times. The chain has TRBV12-3 or TRBV12-4 and TRBJ2-7; D is unresolved. The CDR3 length is 14 residues. V shed 2 bases and J shed 0 bases, with 8 bases lying between them. CDR3 DNA: TGTGCCAGCAGTTTACCCAGGTACTCCTACGAGCAGTACTTC. Residues: CASSLPRYSYEQYF.

This sequence joins TRBV20-1 and TRBJ1-5, with D uncertain. The CDR3 sequence is 13 residues long. Germline values: CDR1 DFQATT, CDR2 SNEGSKA (reference sequence). Trimming left V 1 base short and J 1 base short, with 5 bases between. CDR3 in DNA: TGCAGTGCTAGAGGGAGCAGCAATCAGCCCCAGCATTTT. Encoded protein: CSARGSSNQPQHF.

V usage is TRBV30 and J usage is TRBJ1-1; possibly TRBD1 for D (6 bases). V was cut by 2 bases and J by 5 bases, with 12 bases left in between. Germline-derived CDR1 and CDR2 are GTSNPN and SVGIG (reference sequence). The CDR3 runs to 13 residues. CDR3 residues: CAWSTQGGTEAFF. The DNA for the CDR3 is TGTGCCTGGAGTACGCAAGGGGGGACTGAAGCTTTCTTT.

This clonotype was seen more than once but under ten times. This chain connects TRBV6-1 to TRBJ2-2; TRBD2 matches 9 bases. J gave up 7 bases and V 5 bases, and 8 bases lay outside the gene matches. The CDR3 contains 15 residues. Germline CDR1 is MNHNS and CDR2 is SASEGT. The CDR3 sequence is CASSRLGLAGGELFF. As DNA, the CDR3 is TGTGCCAGCAGTCGACTGGGACTAGCAGGCGGGGAGCTGTTTTTT.

The rearrangement links TRBV28 to TRBJ1-2, with D maybe TRBD1 (6 bases). The CDR3 is made up of 14 amino acids. Trimming took off 5 bases at V and 1 base at J, with 11 bases between the two ends. Looked up from germline, CDR1 is MDHEN and CDR2 is SYDVKM. The CDR3 region is CASSTGSSNYGYTF. The CDR3 DNA follows: TGTGCCAGCAGTACAGGGTCAAGTAACTATGGCTACACCTTC.

The rearrangement joins TRBV28 to TRBJ2-7, with 8 bases lining up with TRBD1. The V gene end was trimmed by 7 bases and the J gene end by 6 bases; junction bases not matched to a gene: 17. This CDR3 spans 16 amino acids. Germline lookup yields CDR1 MDHEN and CDR2 SYDVKM. CDR3 sequence (DNA): TGTGCCAGCACCCCCACCGACAGGGGCGCCTCTTTCGAGCAGTACTTC. Its translation: CASTPTDRGASFEQYF.